Sequencing of this TCR beta chain was carried out in a study of human CD8 memory T cell subsets. Researchers made TCR beta libraries via UMI-labeled 5' RACE. TCRdb re-called the 5' RACE reads and shows each CDR3 protein once, DNA omitted. Recorded for this sample: around 6,800 distinct CDR3 sequences. Progenitor exhausted-like CD8+ memory cells (TPEX) were CCR7+ PD-1+ TIGIT+. Buffy coats of healthy donors yielded the PBMC. It was from duplicate vials of some 150,000 sorted CD8+ T cells per subset that RNA came. Germline V CDR1 and CDR2: LNHDA, SQIVND (reference sequence). The CDR3 is made up of 15 amino acids.

Sequencing was carried out using CD8+ T cells from PBMCs. This TCR came from a human donor in good health. The chain carries TRBV19 and TRBJ1-5; absent DNA, TCRdb's TRBD1 call cannot be checked. This CDR3 is CASSPTGGSNQPQHF.